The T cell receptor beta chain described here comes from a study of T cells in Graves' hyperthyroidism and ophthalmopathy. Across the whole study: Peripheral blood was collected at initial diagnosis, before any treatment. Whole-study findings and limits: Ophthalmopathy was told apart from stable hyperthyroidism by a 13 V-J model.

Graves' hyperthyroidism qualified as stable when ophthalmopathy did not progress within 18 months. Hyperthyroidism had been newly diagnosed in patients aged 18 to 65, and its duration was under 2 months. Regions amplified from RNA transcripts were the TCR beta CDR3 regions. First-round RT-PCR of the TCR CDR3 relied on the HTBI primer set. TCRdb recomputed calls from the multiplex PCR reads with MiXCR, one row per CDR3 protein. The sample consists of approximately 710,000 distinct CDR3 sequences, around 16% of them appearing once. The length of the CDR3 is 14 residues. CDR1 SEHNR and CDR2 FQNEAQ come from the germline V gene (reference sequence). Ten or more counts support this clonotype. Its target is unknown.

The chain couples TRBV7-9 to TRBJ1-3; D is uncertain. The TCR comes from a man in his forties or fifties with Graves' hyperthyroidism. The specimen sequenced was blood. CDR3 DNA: TGTGGCGGTACTCCGCTGAGATCTGGAAACACCATATATTTT. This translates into CGGTPLRSGNTIYF.